The clone carrying this T cell receptor (beta chain) was observed a few times. As yet, its antigen is unknown. The CDR3 length is 16 residues. V lost 1 base and J lost 2, with 14 bases in between. Germline V gene data show CDR1 as SGHVS and CDR2 as FQNEAQ. These data come from a study of cytomegalovirus exposure and HLA in healthy donors. General observations from the study: As confirmed in vitro, three CMV-associated chains were specific for CMV antigens.

60 Vbeta and 13 Jbeta primers were used in PCR. Only in-frame clones appear in the TCRdb table, and some are missing; sequencing was by immunoSEQ multiplex PCR. The data hold around 120,000 clones, with 60% to 85% observed a single time. Unrecorded for this donor was the CMV serostatus. Sequenced: PBMCs. The chain has TRBV7-8 and TRBJ2-5; D is possibly TRBD2 (6 bases). The TCR comes from a human donor in good health. As DNA, the CDR3 is TGTGCCAGCAGCTTAGGCCACGGGGGACCGCAAGAGACCCAGTACTTC. As protein: CASSLGHGGPQETQYF.